This T cell receptor beta chain originates from a study of blood T cell repertoires in COVID-19. Original processing methods: Reference gene primers were amplified, and this amplification served to estimate nucleated cell counts. Assay: immunoSEQ multiplex PCR; the TCRdb copy retains only in-frame clones and omits some. That table supplies the V and J calls and clone size; D and trimming were determined from the DNA. The data contain 200,000 or so clones, more than 65% of them singletons. This CDR3 has 16 residues. V gave up 3 bases and J gave up 2 bases, with 15 bases separating them. Germline V gene lookup returns CDR1 SGHKS and CDR2 YYEKEE (reference sequence). This clone was detected only a few times.

The clonotype originates from a middle-aged man who had recovered from COVID-19. The rearrangement links TRBV5-5 to TRBJ1-5; D is ambiguous. Source material: peripheral blood. In DNA, the CDR3 is TGTGCCAGCAGCTCTAGGGAGGGTTGGGGCAATCAGCCCCAGCATTTT. Encoded protein: CASSSREGWGNQPQHF.